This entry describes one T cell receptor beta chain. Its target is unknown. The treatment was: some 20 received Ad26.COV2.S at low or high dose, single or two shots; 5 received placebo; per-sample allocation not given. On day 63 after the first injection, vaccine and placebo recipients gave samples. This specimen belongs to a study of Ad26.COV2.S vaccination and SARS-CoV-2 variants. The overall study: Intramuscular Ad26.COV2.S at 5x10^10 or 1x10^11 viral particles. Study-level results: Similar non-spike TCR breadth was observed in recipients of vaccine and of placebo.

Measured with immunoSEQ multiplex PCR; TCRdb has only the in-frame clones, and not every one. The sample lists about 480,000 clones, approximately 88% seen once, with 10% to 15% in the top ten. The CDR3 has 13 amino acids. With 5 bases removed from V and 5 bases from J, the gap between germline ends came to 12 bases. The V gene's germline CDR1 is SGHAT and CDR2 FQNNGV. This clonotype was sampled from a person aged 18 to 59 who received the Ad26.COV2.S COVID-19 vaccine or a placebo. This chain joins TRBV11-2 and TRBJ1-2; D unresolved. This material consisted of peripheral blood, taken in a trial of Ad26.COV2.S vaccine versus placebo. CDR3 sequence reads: CASSHAAAYGYTF. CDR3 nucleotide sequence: TGTGCCAGCAGCCACGCCGCGGCTTATGGCTACACCTTC.